The next 19 T cell receptor beta chains were all read from a single sample in a study of blood T cells in healthy people across ages. Combining a sample-barcoded 5' primer with a J-beta primer mix, a second PCR ran for roughly 6 to 12 cycles. TCRdb re-derived calls from the 5' RACE reads in MiXCR, one entry per CDR3 protein. The sample holds hundreds of thousands of distinct CDR3 sequences, more than 20% seen once. The sequenced material came from blood. The source is a man in his 70s in good health.

This clonotype was observed a few times. The chain links TRBV11-2 to TRBJ2-5, with D possibly matching TRBD2 (6 bases). Germline V gene lookup returns CDR1 SGHAT and CDR2 FQNNGV. The CDR3 runs 14 residues. V lost 5 bases and J lost 5, with 15 bases in between. CDR3: CASSRAREKETQYF. In DNA form, the CDR3 reads TGTGCCAGCAGCCGAGCTCGGGAGAAGGAGACCCAGTACTTC.

The rearrangement uses TRBV6-2 or TRBV6-3 and TRBJ2-7, with D perhaps matching TRBD2 (5 bases). Germline V CDR1 and CDR2: MNHEY, SVGEGT. The V end lost 8 bases, the J end lost 0 bases, and 8 bases lay between the germline ends. The CDR3 is 12 residues long. This chain's CDR3 is CASEGVSYEQYF. The CDR3 coding sequence is TGTGCCAGCGAGGGCGTCTCCTACGAGCAGTACTTC.

This clonotype was seen only a few times. The CDR3 region is CATKGTGVSDTQYF. The CDR3 bases are TGTGCCACCAAGGGGACAGGGGTTTCAGATACGCAGTATTTT. The V gene is TRBV2, the J gene TRBJ2-3; 10 bases agree with TRBD1. The germline V gene has CDR1 SNHLY and CDR2 FYNNEI. J lost 4 bases, V lost 10 bases, and 8 bases had no gene match. The CDR3 sequence is 14 residues long.

The chain has TRBV14 and TRBJ2-3, with 8 bases identical to TRBD2. Germline CDR1 SGHDN, CDR2 FVKESK. The junction had 9 bases not matched to a gene; V was cut back by 6 bases and J by 7 bases. This CDR3 has 14 residues. CDR3 DNA: TGTGCCAGCAGTTCTCTAGCGGGCAGTTATACGCAGTATTTT. This codes for CASSSLAGSYTQYF.

This chain connects TRBV7-8 to TRBJ1-6; D unresolved. Per the germline V gene, CDR1 is SGHVS and CDR2 is FQNEAQ. Trimming stripped 2 bases from V and 10 bases from J, with 18 bases between. This CDR3 region has 16 residues. CDR3 loop: CASSLSPAGKGSPLHF. CDR3 nucleotide sequence: TGTGCCAGCAGCTTATCCCCAGCTGGGAAGGGATCACCCCTCCACTTT.

The J gene is TRBJ2-5, the V gene TRBV13, with 7 bases fitting TRBD1. In germline, CDR1 is PRHDT, CDR2 FYEKMQ (reference sequence). J was trimmed by 4 bases and V by 2 bases; bases with no gene match: 4. The CDR3 covers 14 residues. In DNA, the CDR3 is TGTGCCAGCAGCTTATTTTCAGGGGGAGAGACCCAGTACTTC. The encoded protein is CASSLFSGGETQYF.

This CDR3 reads CASSNTTVRKTQYF. The CDR3 bases are TGTGCCAGCAGCAATACAACAGTCAGAAAGACCCAGTACTTC. This chain joins TRBV7-2 and TRBJ2-5, with D unresolved. Germline loops: CDR1 SGHTA, CDR2 FQGNSA. Trimming cost V 5 bases and J 6 bases, with 16 bases left between them. The CDR3 has 14 amino acids.

Comment on this clonotype: Being one base from a much bigger clone, this may be a read error. The chain employs TRBV28 and TRBJ2-7; D is tentatively TRBD1 or TRBD2 (6 bases each). Germline assignment: CDR1 MDHEN and CDR2 SYDVKM. The CDR3 is 12 residues long. The DNA of the CDR3 is TGTGTCAGCAGTTTAGAGGGGGGCGAGCAGTACTTC. As protein: CVSSLEGGEQYF.

V is TRBV5-6 and J is TRBJ2-5; 8 bases match TRBD2. With the DNA end fitting TRBJ2-1 better, the J assignment may be wrong. In germline, CDR1 is SGHDT, CDR2 YYEEEE. This CDR3 is 17 amino acids long. As DNA, the CDR3 is TGTGCCAGCAGCTTCGGGAAAGCGGGAGAACAATTCGATGAGCAGTTCTTC. Translating it yields CASSFGKAGEQFDEQFF.

This clonotype turned up a few times. The genes are TRBV2 and TRBJ2-7; 7 bases fit TRBD2. Trimming cost V 5 bases and J 3 bases; bases outside gene matches: 10. Germline V gives CDR1 SNHLY, CDR2 FYNNEI. This CDR3 region has 15 residues. The CDR3 sequence: CASSFVGGYDYEQYF. The CDR3 DNA follows: TGTGCCAGCAGTTTCGTGGGAGGGTACGACTACGAGCAGTACTTC.

This clonotype occurred a few times. This rearrangement joins TRBV20-1 to TRBJ2-7, with D possibly being TRBD1 (6 bases). CDR3 size: 13 residues. Germline V CDR1 and CDR2: DFQATT, SNEGSKA (reference sequence). The ends were cut back, 3 bases at V and 4 bases at J, with 13 bases in the middle. CDR3 amino acids: CSASPGEGYEQYF. CDR3 nucleotides: TGCAGTGCTAGTCCAGGGGAAGGTTACGAGCAGTACTTC.

This clonotype was seen more than once but under ten times. The chain has TRBV10-3 and TRBJ2-7, with TRBD2 identical over 13 bases. The CDR3 contains 16 residues. Germline values: CDR1 ENHRY, CDR2 SYGVKD. J gave up 0 bases and V 9 bases, and 8 bases lay outside the gene matches. The CDR3 reads CAISGLAGSGSYEQYF. CDR3 sequence (DNA): TGTGCCATATCGGGACTAGCGGGATCAGGCTCCTACGAGCAGTACTTC.

This clonotype was observed a handful of times. V and J are TRBV28 and TRBJ2-7; TRBD1 might be the D (8 bases). The CDR3 covers 14 residues. Germline values: CDR1 MDHEN, CDR2 SYDVKM. Deletions cut 6 bases from V and 2 bases from J, with 14 bases between. The CDR3 sequence: CASSLTGGAYEQYF. In nucleotides, the CDR3 is TGTGCCAGCAGCCTAACAGGGGGGGCCTACGAGCAGTACTTC.

In its sample, this clonotype was seen a few times. The chain employs TRBV3-1 and TRBJ2-7, with TRBD2 matching over 11 bases. CDR3 length: 18 residues. Germline lookup yields CDR1 LGHDT and CDR2 YNNKEL (reference sequence). With 1 base clipped from V and 1 base from J, the junction kept 9 bases outside the gene matches. The CDR3 loop reads CASSQVLPGTSGSYEQYF. For the CDR3, the DNA is TGTGCCAGCAGCCAAGTCCTACCTGGGACTAGCGGTTCCTACGAGCAGTACTTC.

The rearrangement joins TRBV7-2 to TRBJ2-1; 7 nucleotides match TRBD2. V lost 11 bases to trimming and J lost 0 bases; unmatched junction nucleotides: 7. Germline loops: CDR1 SGHTA, CDR2 FQGNSA. The CDR3 is 14 amino acids. CDR3 in DNA: TGTGCCTCAGCCGGCGGGAGCTCCTACAATGAGCAGTTCTTC. Translated, it gives CASAGGSSYNEQFF.

In its sample, this clonotype was seen a few times. The chain is built from TRBV9 and TRBJ2-5, with 12 bases identical to TRBD2. Germline V CDR1 and CDR2: SGDLS, YYNGEE. The CDR3 is 15 amino acids. Losses at the gene ends were 0 bases for V and 11 bases for J; bases not matched to a gene: 8. CDR3 bases: TGTGCCAGCAGCGTAGGACTAGCGGGAGCAGGGGAGCAGTACTTC. Its translation is CASSVGLAGAGEQYF.

The J gene is TRBJ1-3, the V gene TRBV7-3; D is unresolved. The CDR3 is made up of 13 amino acids. CDR1 is SGHTA, CDR2 FQGTGA, per germline. V lost 5 bases and J 8 bases, leaving 13 bases between the germline ends. CDR3: CASSPGRPDTIYF. The DNA of the CDR3 is TGTGCCAGCAGCCCCGGGAGGCCTGACACCATATATTTT.

This clonotype was observed a few times. The V call is TRBV9, the J call TRBJ2-7; no clear D gene. The CDR3 has 14 residues. With 0 bases removed from V and 2 bases from J, the gap between germline ends came to 9 bases. Germline CDR1 is SGDLS and CDR2 is YYNGEE. CDR3 nucleotide sequence: TGTGCCAGCAGCGTAGCTCCTAGACCCTACGAGCAGTACTTC. Protein: CASSVAPRPYEQYF.

The chain uses TRBV3-1 and TRBJ1-1; D is perhaps TRBD1 (5 bases). This CDR3 is 13 amino acids long. Trimming pared 2 bases from V and 7 bases from J, leaving 11 bases between. Germline lookup yields CDR1 LGHDT and CDR2 YNNKEL (reference sequence). The CDR3: CASSQYLDSEAFF. The CDR3, as DNA: TGTGCCAGCAGCCAATATCTTGACAGTGAAGCTTTCTTT. Variable domain in full (rest from reference TRBV3-1 and TRBJ1-1): DTAVSQTPKYLVTQMGNDKSIKCEQNLGHDTMYWYKQDSKKFLKIMFSYNNKELIINETVPNRFSPKSPDKAHLNLHINSLELGDSAVYFCASSQYLDSEAFFGQGTRLTVV.